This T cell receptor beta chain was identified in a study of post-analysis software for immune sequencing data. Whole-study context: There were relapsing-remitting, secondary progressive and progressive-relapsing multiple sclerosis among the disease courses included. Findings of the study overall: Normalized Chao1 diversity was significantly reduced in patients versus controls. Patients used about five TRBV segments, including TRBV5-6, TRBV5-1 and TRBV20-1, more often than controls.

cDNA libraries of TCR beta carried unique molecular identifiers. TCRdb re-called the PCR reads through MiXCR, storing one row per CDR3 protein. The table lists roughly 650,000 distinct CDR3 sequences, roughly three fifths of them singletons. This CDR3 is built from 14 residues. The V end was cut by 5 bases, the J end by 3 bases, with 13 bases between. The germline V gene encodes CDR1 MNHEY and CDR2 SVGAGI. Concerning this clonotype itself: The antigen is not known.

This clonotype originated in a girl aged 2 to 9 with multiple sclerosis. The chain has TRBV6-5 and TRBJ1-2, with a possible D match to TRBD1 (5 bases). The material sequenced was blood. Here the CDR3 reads CASSRPGTHYGYTF. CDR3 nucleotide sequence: TGTGCCAGCAGTCGGCCAGGGACCCACTATGGCTACACCTTC.